The 30 T cell receptor beta chains in this list originate from one sample, sequenced in a study of T cells in Graves' hyperthyroidism and ophthalmopathy. Amplification targeted TCR beta CDR3 regions from RNA transcripts. HTBI primers drove first-round RT-PCR of the TCR CDR3. TCRdb re-derived calls from the multiplex PCR reads in MiXCR, one entry per CDR3 protein. Altogether about 98,000 distinct CDR3 sequences are present, 35% to 45% being singletons, with the ten largest covering around 9.6%. Sequenced: peripheral blood or thyroid tissue (not recorded which). The receptor set was obtained from a woman aged 30 to 39 with Graves' hyperthyroidism.

This chain links TRBV12-3 or TRBV12-4 with TRBJ2-2; 10 nucleotides agree with TRBD1. The J segment lost 7 bases and the V segment lost 3 bases, leaving 2 bases of the junction unmatched. This CDR3 region has 14 residues. CDR3 in amino acids: CASSLGQGIGELFF. DNA for the CDR3: TGTGCCAGCAGTTTGGGACAGGGGATCGGGGAGCTGTTTTTT.

The chain carries TRBV7-8 and TRBJ2-5; 9 nucleotides align to TRBD2. CDR3 length equals 14 residues. Germline V CDR1 and CDR2: SGHVS, FQNEAQ. J gave up 4 bases and V 5 bases, and 5 bases lay outside the gene matches. The CDR3 DNA reads as TGTGCCAGCAGCCGTAGCGGGAGCACAGAGACCCAGTACTTC. It encodes CASSRSGSTETQYF. Drawing the rest from reference TRBV7-8 and TRBJ2-5, the complete variable domain is GAGVSQSPRYKVAKRGQDVALRCDPISGHVSLFWYQQALGQGPEFLTYFQNEAQLDKSGLPSDRFFAERPEGSVSTLKIQRTQQEDSAVYLCASSRSGSTETQYFGPGTRLLVL.

This clonotype was picked up many times. In nucleotides, the CDR3 is TGTGCCAGCAGTGCCGCAGGGCCCATCACCGGGGAGCTGTTTTTT. Its protein is CASSAAGPITGELFF. This chain connects TRBV2 to TRBJ2-2, with a weak D call TRBD1 (5 bases). CDR3 size: 15 residues. V was cut by 4 bases and J by 4 bases, with 13 bases left in between. Germline V lookup: CDR1 SNHLY, CDR2 FYNNEI.

The table lists this clonotype with many counts. V is TRBV20-1 and J is TRBJ1-5, with a tentative D call TRBD1 (6 bases). This CDR3 spans 15 amino acids. The ends were cut back, 0 bases at V and 6 bases at J, with 15 bases in the middle. CDR1 and CDR2 from the germline V gene are DFQATT and SNEGSKA (reference sequence). CDR3 sequence reads: CSARDVRGRGQPQHF. The CDR3 DNA follows: TGCAGTGCTAGAGATGTCAGGGGAAGGGGTCAGCCCCAGCATTTT.

This chain uses TRBV20-1 with TRBJ1-5; no clear D gene. The length of the CDR3 is 14 residues. Trimming took off 3 bases at V and 4 bases at J, with 13 bases between the two ends. Germline V gene sequence: CDR1 DFQATT, CDR2 SNEGSKA (reference sequence). CDR3 coding DNA: TGCAGTGCTAGTTCCGGAGGGAATAATCAGCCCCAGCATTTT. It yields the protein CSASSGGNNQPQHF.

The V call is TRBV24-1, the J call TRBJ1-3; 9 bases fit TRBD1. This CDR3 region has 16 residues. V lost 3 bases and J lost 4; bases outside the gene matches: 6. Germline loops: CDR1 KGHDR, CDR2 SFDVKD. Here the CDR3 reads CATSDDRGAAGNTIYF. The CDR3 coding sequence is TGTGCCACCAGTGATGACAGGGGGGCGGCAGGAAACACCATATATTTT.

This clonotype was recorded many times. The chain links TRBV20-1 to TRBJ1-3; possible D gene TRBD1, 6 bases. V lost 4 bases, J lost 0 bases, and 10 bases lay in between. Per germline, CDR1 DFQATT and CDR2 SNEGSKA (reference sequence). The CDR3 runs to 14 residues. CDR3 sequence: CSANPGVSGNTIYF. CDR3 nucleotides: TGCAGTGCTAACCCAGGGGTCTCTGGAAACACCATATATTTT.

CDR3 sequence reads: CASGDGEQYF. CDR3 nucleotides: TGTGCCAGCGGGGACGGGGAGCAGTACTTC. This chain links TRBV7-3 with TRBJ2-7; D may match TRBD1 or TRBD2 (5 bases each). V shed 8 bases and J shed 7 bases, with 9 bases lying between them. CDR1 and CDR2 from the germline V gene are SGHTA and FQGTGA. CDR3 size: 10 residues.

This clonotype occurred many times. The chain recombines TRBV9 with TRBJ1-5, with no clear D. Trimming shortened V by 0 bases and J by 0 bases, and 13 bases separated the two germline ends. CDR1 is SGDLS and CDR2 is YYNGEE in the germline V gene. The CDR3 extends over 17 amino acids. The CDR3 spells CASSVGSRPNSNQPQHF. The CDR3 DNA sequence: TGTGCCAGCAGCGTAGGTAGCAGGCCTAATAGCAATCAGCCCCAGCATTTT.

Ten or more counts support this clonotype. The chain employs TRBV7-3 and TRBJ1-1, with 7 nucleotides matching TRBD1. The CDR3 sequence is 17 residues long. In germline, CDR1 is SGHTA, CDR2 FQGTGA. V gave up 6 bases and J gave up 1 base; unmatched junction bases: 14. The CDR3 nucleotides read TGTGCCAGCAGACTTTGGACAGGCCACGATCGGAACACTGAAGCTTTCTTT. Its translation is CASRLWTGHDRNTEAFF. The entire variable domain, with the rest obtained from reference TRBV7-3 and TRBJ1-1, is as follows: GAGVSQTPSNKVTEKGKYVELRCDPISGHTALYWYRQSLGQGPEFLIYFQGTGAADDSGLPNDRFFAVRPEGSVSTLKIQRTERGDSAVYLCASRLWTGHDRNTEAFFGQGTRLTVV.

This clonotype came up many times. This chain uses TRBV6-5 with TRBJ2-7; no reliable D call. This CDR3 comprises 12 residues. Trimming pared 8 bases from V and 3 bases from J, leaving 11 bases between. Germline V gene lookup returns CDR1 MNHEY and CDR2 SVGAGI. The CDR3 protein is CASSASVYEQYF. CDR3 in DNA: TGTGCCAGCTCTGCAAGCGTCTACGAGCAGTACTTC.

About this clonotype: Possible read error: a much larger clone is one base away. The CDR3 is CASNPVGGSGAYEQYF. In DNA form, the CDR3 reads TGTGCCAGCAATCCTGTTGGGGGGAGCGGGGCCTACGAGCAGTACTTC. The chain recombines TRBV28 with TRBJ2-7; TRBD2 matches at 7 bases. V lost 7 bases, J lost 2 bases, and 14 bases stayed unmatched. The germline CDR1 and CDR2 sequences are MDHEN and SYDVKM. The CDR3 sequence is 16 residues long.

The CDR3 region is CAWDRGRTYEQYF. The CDR3, as DNA: TGTGCCTGGGACAGGGGGCGGACCTACGAGCAGTACTTC. The V and J genes are TRBV30 and TRBJ2-7, with 10 positions matching TRBD1. The V gene's germline CDR1 is GTSNPN and CDR2 SVGIG (reference sequence). V lost 5 bases, J lost 2 bases, and 3 bases stayed unmatched. The CDR3 runs to 13 residues.

This clonotype was seen ten or more times. V usage is TRBV3-1 and J usage is TRBJ2-7, with 10 bases matching TRBD2. J was trimmed by 2 bases and V by 1 base; bases with no gene match: 2. This CDR3 has 15 amino acids. The V gene's germline CDR1 is LGHDT and CDR2 YNNKEL (reference sequence). The CDR3 DNA follows: TGTGCCAGCAGCCAAGGGACTAGCGGCGCCTACGAGCAGTACTTC. Translation gives CASSQGTSGAYEQYF.

This clonotype was counted a few times. The chain has TRBV14 and TRBJ1-2, with a possible D match to TRBD1 (5 bases). CDR1 is SGHDN, CDR2 FVKESK, per germline. Between the trimmed V and J ends, which lost 4 bases and 12 bases, there was a span of 21 bases. The CDR3 contains 14 residues. CDR3 residues: CASSRQSLVEGHTF. The CDR3 DNA follows: TGTGCCAGCAGCCGACAGTCCCTGGTGGAAGGCCACACCTTC.

Note on this clonotype: This likely comes from a read error, as the CDR3 has no conserved phenylalanine or tryptophan at its end. The rearrangement links TRBV9 to TRBJ2-6; no definite D call. The CDR3 sequence is 17 residues long. CDR1 is SGDLS, CDR2 YYNGEE, per germline. CDR3 nucleotides: TGCGCCAGCAGCCGAACTGACAATCCTAATGGGGCCAACGTCCTGACTCTC. Amino acid sequence: CASSRTDNPNGANVLTL.

The V and J genes are TRBV7-8 and TRBJ2-5, with 10 bases matching TRBD2. CDR1 and CDR2 (germline): SGHVS, FQNEAQ. The V gene end was trimmed by 5 bases and the J gene end by 5 bases; junction bases not matched to a gene: 11. The CDR3 loop spans 16 amino acids. The CDR3 DNA follows: TGTGCCAGCAGCAGACCGGGACTAGCGAGGTGGGAGACCCAGTACTTC. Protein sequence: CASSRPGLARWETQYF.

Points on this clonotype: A much larger clone is a single base away; this may be a read error. DNA for the CDR3: TGTGCCAGCAGTTTGGTGAGCAGCTACCAAGAGACCCAGTACTTC. The encoded protein is CASSLVSSYQETQYF. J is TRBJ2-5 and V is TRBV11-1; D gene uncertain. This CDR3 region has 15 residues. Germline-derived CDR1 and CDR2 are SGHAT and FQDESV (reference sequence). Trimming took off 6 bases at V and 0 bases at J, with 14 bases between the two ends.

In its sample, this clonotype was seen many times. The CDR3 loop is CASTTTGGDGYTF. The DNA for the CDR3 is TGTGCCAGTACCACAACAGGGGGCGATGGCTACACCTTC. This rearrangement joins TRBV19 to TRBJ1-2, with 9 bases aligning to TRBD1. The germline V gene has CDR1 LNHDA and CDR2 SQIVND (reference sequence). The CDR3 contains 13 residues. Germline trimming cut 7 bases from V and 6 bases from J; bases unmatched to any gene: 6.

This clonotype was found a few times. The chain joins TRBV28 to TRBJ2-3; TRBD2 matches at 9 bases. The CDR3 is made up of 16 amino acids. With V trimmed by 6 bases and J by 5 bases, 12 bases remained unmatched. Germline values: CDR1 MDHEN, CDR2 SYDVKM. The CDR3 here is CASSPAGAGGGDTQYF. The CDR3 DNA reads TGTGCCAGCAGCCCCGCGGGTGCGGGAGGGGGAGATACGCAGTATTTT.

This clonotype showed up many times. CDR3 DNA: TGCGCCAGCGGATTCGACCTTCTGGAGGGCTACACCTTC. As protein: CASGFDLLEGYTF. The genes are TRBV10-2 and TRBJ1-2; D unclear. The CDR3 length is 13 residues. Germline V gene lookup returns CDR1 WSHSY and CDR2 SAAADI. Trimming pared 8 bases from V and 8 bases from J, leaving 18 bases between.

J is TRBJ1-5 and V is TRBV15; D remains unclear. The CDR3 extends over 14 amino acids. Trimming left V 3 bases short and J 6 bases short, with 12 bases between. In germline, CDR1 is LNHNV, CDR2 YYDKDF (reference sequence). The CDR3 region is CATSSHGGLQPQHF. Written as DNA, the CDR3 is TGTGCCACCAGCAGCCACGGTGGACTTCAGCCCCAGCATTTT.

Comments on this clonotype: The junction does not match germline at one end; this may be a read error. The CDR3 sequence is CASSPPYGGQWGYTF. CDR3 nucleotide sequence: TGTGCCAGCAGCCCCCCGTATGGGGGACAATGGGGCTACACCTTC. The V call is TRBV5-1, the J call TRBJ1-2; a weak D match, TRBD1 (6 bases). The CDR3 sequence is 15 residues long. In germline, CDR1 is SGHRS, CDR2 YFSETQ. Full variable domain (rest looked up from reference TRBV5-1 and TRBJ1-2): KAGVTQTPRYLIKTRGQQVTLSCSPISGHRSVSWYQQTPGQGLQFLFEYFSETQRNKGNFPGRFSGRQFSNSRSEMNVSTLELGDSALYLCASSPPYGGQWGYTFGSGTRLTVV.

This clonotype came up many times. CDR3 sequence: CASYPGTTQETQYF. CDR3 coding DNA: TGCGCCAGCTACCCCGGGACTACCCAAGAGACCCAGTACTTC. The chain recombines TRBV5-1 with TRBJ2-5; 7 positions agree with TRBD2. The V segment lost 7 bases and the J segment 1 base; nucleotides outside the gene matches: 7. The CDR3 is 14 residues long. In germline, CDR1 is SGHRS, CDR2 YFSETQ.

This clonotype was observed at least ten times. V is TRBV7-2 and J is TRBJ1-1, with a possible D match to TRBD1 (6 bases). Germline CDR1 and CDR2: SGHTA and FQGNSA. CDR3 size: 16 residues. Trimming cost V 5 bases and J 1 base, with 17 bases left between them. The CDR3 coding sequence is TGTGCCAGCAGCCAAGAGCCGGGGGCGCGGAACACTGAAGCTTTCTTT. Translated: CASSQEPGARNTEAFF. The entire variable domain, with the rest obtained from reference TRBV7-2 and TRBJ1-1, is as follows: GAGVSQSPSNKVTEKGKDVELRCDPISGHTALYWYRQSLGQGLEFLIYFQGNSAPDKSGLPSDRFSAERTGGSVSTLTIQRTQQEDSAVYLCASSQEPGARNTEAFFGQGTRLTVV.

The sample holds many counts of this clonotype. This sequence joins TRBV10-2 and TRBJ2-5, with 7 bases aligning to TRBD2. V shed 1 base and J 5 bases; nucleotides not matched to a gene: 1. There are 13 residues in the CDR3. Looked up from germline, CDR1 is WSHSY and CDR2 is SAAADI. Here the CDR3 DNA reads TGCGCCAGCAGTGAGTTACTAGCGGAGACCCAGTACTTC. This codes for CASSELLAETQYF.

The chain couples TRBV27 to TRBJ2-7; unclear D gene. This CDR3 has 13 residues. Per germline, CDR1 MNHEY and CDR2 SMNVEV (reference sequence). The V and J ends lost 3 bases and 6 bases respectively, with 12 bases between them. The CDR3 loop is CASSFRSPFEQYF. The CDR3 DNA is TGTGCCAGCAGTTTTAGATCCCCCTTCGAGCAGTACTTC.

As for this clonotype: One junction end does not reproduce the germline sequence, and a read error may be involved. The genes are TRBV15 and TRBJ2-2, with TRBD2 as a possible D gene (6 bases). This CDR3 region has 10 residues. CDR1 LNHNV and CDR2 YYDKDF come from the germline V gene (reference sequence). Here the CDR3 reads CATSNGGLFF. The CDR3, as DNA: TGTGCCACCAGCAACGGGGGGCTGTTTTTT.

Details on this clonotype: This clone may be a read error of a much larger clone one base away. This rearrangement joins TRBV30 to TRBJ1-6; 9 bases match TRBD1. The germline CDR1 and CDR2 sequences are GTSNPN and SVGIG (reference sequence). CDR3 length: 12 amino acids. CDR3 region: CAYGQGIPPLRF. CDR3 nucleotide sequence: TGTGCCTATGGACAGGGGATCCCACCCCTCCGCTTT.

This clonotype was picked up one time. The rearrangement joins TRBV12-3 or TRBV12-4 to TRBJ2-5; TRBD1 might be the D (5 bases). V was clipped by 5 bases and J by 5 bases, with 15 bases between them. The CDR3 contains 14 residues. CDR3 sequence: CASSLLGRVETQYF. CDR3 bases: TGTGCCAGCAGTCTTCTCGGCAGGGTGGAGACCCAGTACTTC.